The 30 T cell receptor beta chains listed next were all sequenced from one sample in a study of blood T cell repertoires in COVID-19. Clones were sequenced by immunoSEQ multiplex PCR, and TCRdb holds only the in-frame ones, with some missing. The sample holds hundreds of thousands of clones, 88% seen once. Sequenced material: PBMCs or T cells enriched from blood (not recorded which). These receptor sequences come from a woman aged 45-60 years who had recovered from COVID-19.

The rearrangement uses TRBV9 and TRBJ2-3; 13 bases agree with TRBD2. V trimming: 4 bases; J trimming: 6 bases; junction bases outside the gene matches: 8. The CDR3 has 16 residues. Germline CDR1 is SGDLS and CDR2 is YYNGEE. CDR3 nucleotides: TGTGCCAGCAGCCCCCGGACTAGCGGGAGTCAGGATACGCAGTATTTT. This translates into CASSPRTSGSQDTQYF.

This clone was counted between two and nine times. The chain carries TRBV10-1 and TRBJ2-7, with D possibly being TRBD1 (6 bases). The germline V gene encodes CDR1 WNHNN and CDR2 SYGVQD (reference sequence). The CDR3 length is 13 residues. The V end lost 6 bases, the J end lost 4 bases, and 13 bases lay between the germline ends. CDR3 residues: CASRRTVFYEQYF. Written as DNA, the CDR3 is TGCGCCAGCAGGAGGACAGTATTTTACGAGCAGTACTTC.

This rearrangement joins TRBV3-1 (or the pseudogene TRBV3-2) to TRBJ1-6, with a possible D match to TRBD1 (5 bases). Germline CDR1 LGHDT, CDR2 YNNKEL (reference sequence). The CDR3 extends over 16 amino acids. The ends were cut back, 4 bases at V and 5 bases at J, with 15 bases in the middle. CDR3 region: CASSPAGRVDNSPLHF. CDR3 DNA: TGTGCCAGCAGCCCTGCAGGCAGGGTTGATAATTCACCCCTCCACTTT.

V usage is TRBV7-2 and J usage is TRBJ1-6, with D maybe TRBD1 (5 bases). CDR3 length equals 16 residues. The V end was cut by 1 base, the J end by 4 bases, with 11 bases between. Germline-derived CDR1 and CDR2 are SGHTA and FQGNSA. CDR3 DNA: TGTGCCAGCAGCTTAGAGCCGGCAGGGTATAATTCACCCCTCCACTTT. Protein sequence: CASSLEPAGYNSPLHF.

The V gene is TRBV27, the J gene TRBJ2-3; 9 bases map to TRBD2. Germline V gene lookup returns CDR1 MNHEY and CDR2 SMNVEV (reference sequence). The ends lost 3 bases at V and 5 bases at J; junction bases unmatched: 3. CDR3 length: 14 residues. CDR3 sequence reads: CASSLGLAGDTQYF. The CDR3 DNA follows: TGTGCCAGCAGTTTGGGACTAGCTGGAGATACGCAGTATTTT.

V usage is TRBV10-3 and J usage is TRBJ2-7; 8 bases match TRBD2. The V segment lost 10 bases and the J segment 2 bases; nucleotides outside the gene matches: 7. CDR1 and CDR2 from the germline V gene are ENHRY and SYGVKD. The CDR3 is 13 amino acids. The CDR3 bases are TGTGCCACTAGCGGGCGCGCGACCTACGAGCAGTACTTC. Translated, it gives CATSGRATYEQYF.

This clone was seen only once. The DNA for the CDR3 is TGTGCCAGCAGCGCACGACAGGGCAATCAGCCCCAGCATTTT. It yields the protein CASSARQGNQPQHF. This chain uses TRBV11-1 with TRBJ1-5; D might be TRBD1 (6 bases). The CDR3 has 14 amino acids. CDR1 and CDR2 (germline): SGHAT, FQDESV (reference sequence). V was trimmed by 5 bases and J by 2 bases, leaving 10 bases between them.

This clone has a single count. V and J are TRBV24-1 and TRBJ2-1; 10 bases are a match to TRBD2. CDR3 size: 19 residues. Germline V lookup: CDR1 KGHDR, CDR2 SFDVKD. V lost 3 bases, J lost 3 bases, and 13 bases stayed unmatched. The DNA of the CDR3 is TGTGCCACCAGTGATGCCGGGACTAGCGACAAACTCTTCTACAATGAGCAGTTCTTC. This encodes CATSDAGTSDKLFYNEQFF.

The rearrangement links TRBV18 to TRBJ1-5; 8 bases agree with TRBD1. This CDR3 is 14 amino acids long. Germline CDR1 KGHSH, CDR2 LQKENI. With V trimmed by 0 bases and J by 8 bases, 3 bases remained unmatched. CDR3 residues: CASSPPTGEKPQHF. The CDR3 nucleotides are TGTGCCAGCTCACCACCGACAGGGGAGAAGCCCCAGCATTTT.

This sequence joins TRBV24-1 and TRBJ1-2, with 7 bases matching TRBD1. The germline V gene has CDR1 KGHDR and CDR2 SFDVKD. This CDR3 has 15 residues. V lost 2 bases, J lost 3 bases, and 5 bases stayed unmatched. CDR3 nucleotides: TGTGCCACCAGTGATTCGGCCCAGGGGGACTATGGCTACACCTTC. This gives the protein CATSDSAQGDYGYTF.

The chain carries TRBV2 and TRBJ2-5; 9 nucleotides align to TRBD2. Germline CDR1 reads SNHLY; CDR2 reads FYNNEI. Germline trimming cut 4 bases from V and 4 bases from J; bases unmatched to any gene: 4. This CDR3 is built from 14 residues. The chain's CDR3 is CASSAGSGRETQYF. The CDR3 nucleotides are TGTGCCAGCAGTGCAGGTAGCGGGAGAGAGACCCAGTACTTC.

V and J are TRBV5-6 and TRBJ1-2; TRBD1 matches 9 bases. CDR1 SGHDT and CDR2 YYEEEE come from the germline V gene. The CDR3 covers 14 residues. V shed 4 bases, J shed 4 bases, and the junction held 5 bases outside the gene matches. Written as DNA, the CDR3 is TGTGCCAGCAGCCGGGACAGGGAGGCCTATGGCTACACCTTC. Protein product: CASSRDREAYGYTF.

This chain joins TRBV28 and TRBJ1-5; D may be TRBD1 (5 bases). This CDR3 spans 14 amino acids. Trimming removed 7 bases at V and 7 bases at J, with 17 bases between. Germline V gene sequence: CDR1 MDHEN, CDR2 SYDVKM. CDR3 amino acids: CASIPLRVKQPQHF. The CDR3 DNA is TGTGCCAGCATCCCGCTCAGGGTTAAACAGCCCCAGCATTTT.

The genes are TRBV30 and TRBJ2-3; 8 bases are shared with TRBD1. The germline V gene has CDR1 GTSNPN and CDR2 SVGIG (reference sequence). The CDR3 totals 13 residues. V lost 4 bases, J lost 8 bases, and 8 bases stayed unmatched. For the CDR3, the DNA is TGTGCCTGGAACCAGGGGGCGCAACCTACGCAGTATTTT. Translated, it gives CAWNQGAQPTQYF.

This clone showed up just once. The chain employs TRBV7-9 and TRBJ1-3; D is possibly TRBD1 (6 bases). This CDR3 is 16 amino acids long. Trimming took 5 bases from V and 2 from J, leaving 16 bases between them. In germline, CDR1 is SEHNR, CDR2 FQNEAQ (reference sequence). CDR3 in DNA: TGTGCCAGCAGCCTTGGACAGCCTCTTACTGGAAACACCATATATTTT. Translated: CASSLGQPLTGNTIYF. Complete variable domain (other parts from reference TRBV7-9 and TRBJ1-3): DTGVSQNPRHKITKRGQNVTFRCDPISEHNRLYWYRQTLGQGPEFLTYFQNEAQLEKSRLLSDRFSAERPKGSFSTLEIQRTEQGDSAMYLCASSLGQPLTGNTIYFGEGSWLTVV.

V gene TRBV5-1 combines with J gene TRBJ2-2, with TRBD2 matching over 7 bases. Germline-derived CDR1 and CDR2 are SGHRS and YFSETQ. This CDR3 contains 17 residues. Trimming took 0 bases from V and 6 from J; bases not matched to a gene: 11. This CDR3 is CASSLAGSGAGAGELFF. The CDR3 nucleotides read TGCGCCAGCAGCTTGGCCGGAAGCGGGGCAGGCGCCGGGGAGCTGTTTTTT. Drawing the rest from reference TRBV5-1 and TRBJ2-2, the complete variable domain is KAGVTQTPRYLIKTRGQQVTLSCSPISGHRSVSWYQQTPGQGLQFLFEYFSETQRNKGNFPGRFSGRQFSNSRSEMNVSTLELGDSALYLCASSLAGSGAGAGELFFGEGSRLTVL.

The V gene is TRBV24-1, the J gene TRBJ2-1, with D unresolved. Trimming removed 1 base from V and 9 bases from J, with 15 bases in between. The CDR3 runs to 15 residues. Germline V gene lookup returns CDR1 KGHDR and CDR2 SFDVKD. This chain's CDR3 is CATSDLRHSLGEQFF. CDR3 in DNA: TGTGCCACCAGTGATTTAAGACATAGTCTCGGTGAGCAGTTCTTC.

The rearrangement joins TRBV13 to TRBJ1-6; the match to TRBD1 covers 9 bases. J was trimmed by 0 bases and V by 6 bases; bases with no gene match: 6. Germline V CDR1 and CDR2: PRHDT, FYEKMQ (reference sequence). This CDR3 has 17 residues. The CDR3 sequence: CASSDRGVSSYNSPLHF. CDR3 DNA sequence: TGTGCCAGCAGTGACAGGGGGGTGAGCTCCTATAATTCACCCCTCCACTTT.

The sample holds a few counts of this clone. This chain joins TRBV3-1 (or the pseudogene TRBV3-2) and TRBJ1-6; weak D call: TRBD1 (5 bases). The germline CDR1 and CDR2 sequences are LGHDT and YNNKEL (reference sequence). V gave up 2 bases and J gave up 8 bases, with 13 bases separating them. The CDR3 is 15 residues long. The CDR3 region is CASSQRQWGDSPLHF. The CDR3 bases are TGTGCCAGCAGCCAAAGACAGTGGGGGGATTCACCCCTCCACTTT.

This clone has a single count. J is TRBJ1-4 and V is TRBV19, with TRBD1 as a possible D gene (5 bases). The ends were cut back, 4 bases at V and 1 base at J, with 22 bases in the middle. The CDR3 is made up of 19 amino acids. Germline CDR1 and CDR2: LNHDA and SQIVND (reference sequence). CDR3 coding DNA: TGTGCCAGTAGTACGTCGAGGCTAGGGAAGGGGATAACTAATGAAAAACTGTTTTTT. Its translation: CASSTSRLGKGITNEKLFF.

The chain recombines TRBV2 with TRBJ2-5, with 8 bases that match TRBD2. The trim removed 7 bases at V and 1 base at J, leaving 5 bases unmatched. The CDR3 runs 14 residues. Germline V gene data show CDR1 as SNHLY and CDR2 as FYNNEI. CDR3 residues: CASKVAGRQETQYF. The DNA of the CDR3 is TGTGCCAGCAAGGTAGCGGGACGCCAAGAGACCCAGTACTTC.

The CDR3: CSFSRAGGEQYF. The CDR3, as DNA: TGCAGTTTCTCGCGGGCGGGAGGCGAGCAGTACTTC. J is TRBJ2-7 and V is TRBV29-1; TRBD2 matches 8 bases. The CDR3 is made up of 12 amino acids. The germline V gene has CDR1 SQVTM and CDR2 ANQGSEA.

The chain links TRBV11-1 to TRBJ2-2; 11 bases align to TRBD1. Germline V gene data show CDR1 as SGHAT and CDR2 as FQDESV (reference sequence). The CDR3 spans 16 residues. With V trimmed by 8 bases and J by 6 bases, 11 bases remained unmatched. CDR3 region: CASGKRDRGFPGELFF. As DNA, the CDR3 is TGTGCCAGCGGCAAACGGGACAGGGGGTTTCCCGGGGAGCTGTTTTTT.

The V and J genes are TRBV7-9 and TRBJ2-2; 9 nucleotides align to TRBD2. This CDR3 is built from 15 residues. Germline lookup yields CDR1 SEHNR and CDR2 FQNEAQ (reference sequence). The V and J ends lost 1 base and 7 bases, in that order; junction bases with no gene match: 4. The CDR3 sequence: CASSLGGRAHGELFF. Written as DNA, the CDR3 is TGTGCCAGCAGCTTAGGCGGGAGGGCCCACGGGGAGCTGTTTTTT.

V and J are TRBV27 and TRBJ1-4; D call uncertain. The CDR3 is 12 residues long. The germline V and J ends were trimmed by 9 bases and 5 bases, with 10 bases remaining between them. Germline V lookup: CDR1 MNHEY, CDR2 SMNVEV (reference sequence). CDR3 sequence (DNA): TGTGCCAGTCGGTCCGGGAATGAAAAACTGTTTTTT. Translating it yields CASRSGNEKLFF.

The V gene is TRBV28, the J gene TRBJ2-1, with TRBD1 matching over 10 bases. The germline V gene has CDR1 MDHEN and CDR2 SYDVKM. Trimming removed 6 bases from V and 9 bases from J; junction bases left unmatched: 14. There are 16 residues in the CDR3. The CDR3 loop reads CASSLPGQGGSGEQFF. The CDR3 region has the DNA TGTGCCAGCAGCCTACCCGGACAGGGGGGATCCGGTGAGCAGTTCTTC.

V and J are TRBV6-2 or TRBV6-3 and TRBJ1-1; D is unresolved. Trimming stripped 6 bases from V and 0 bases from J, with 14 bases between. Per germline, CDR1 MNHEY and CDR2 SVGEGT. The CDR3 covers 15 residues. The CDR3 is CASSPTKGVNTEAFF. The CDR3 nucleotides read TGTGCCAGCAGCCCAACCAAGGGAGTGAACACTGAAGCTTTCTTT.

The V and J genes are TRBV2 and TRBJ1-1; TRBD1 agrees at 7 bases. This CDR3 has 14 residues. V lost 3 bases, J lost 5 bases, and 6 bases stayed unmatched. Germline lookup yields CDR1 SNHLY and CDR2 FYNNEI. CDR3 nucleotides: TGTGCCAGCAGTGATAAGGGGGCGCGGACTGAAGCTTTCTTT. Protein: CASSDKGARTEAFF.

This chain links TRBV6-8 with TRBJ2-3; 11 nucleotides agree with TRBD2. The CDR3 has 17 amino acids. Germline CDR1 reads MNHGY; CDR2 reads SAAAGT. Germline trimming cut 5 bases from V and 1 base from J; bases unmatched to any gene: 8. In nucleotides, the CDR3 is TGTGCCAGCAGTCCTAGACTAGCGGGAACCCGCACAGATACGCAGTATTTT. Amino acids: CASSPRLAGTRTDTQYF.

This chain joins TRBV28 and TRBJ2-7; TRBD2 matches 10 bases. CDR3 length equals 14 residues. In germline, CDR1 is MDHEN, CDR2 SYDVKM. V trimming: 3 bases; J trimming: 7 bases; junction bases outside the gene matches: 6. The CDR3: CASSFLAGVGEQYF. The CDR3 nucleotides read TGTGCCAGCAGTTTTCTAGCGGGAGTGGGTGAGCAGTACTTC. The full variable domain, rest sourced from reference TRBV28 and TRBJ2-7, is DVKVTQSSRYLVKRTGEKVFLECVQDMDHENMFWYRQDPGLGLRLIYFSYDVKMKEKGDIPEGYSVSREKKERFSLILESASTNQTSMYLCASSFLAGVGEQYFGPGTRLTVT.